This TCR beta chain was sequenced for a study of T cells after yellow fever vaccination. General study points: A faster peak, day 5 versus 15, was reached by the weaker secondary response. Within FACS-sorted repertoires, abundant clonotypes contaminating from the bulk population could be present. Reappearing after the booster were most of the clones from primary vaccination (96% CD4, approximately 85% CD8).

Germline lookup yields CDR1 LGHNA and CDR2 YNFKEQ. V dropped 6 bases and J dropped 8; count of bases not matched to a gene: 9. The CDR3 is 13 amino acids. TCRdb redid the calling of the 5' RACE reads with MiXCR, one entry per CDR3 protein. Altogether some 500,000 distinct CDR3 sequences are present, 13% being singletons, with the ten largest covering around 15%. A note on this clonotype: The target antigen is unknown.

The input for sequencing was PBMCs, taken on the day of the yellow fever booster vaccination. V gene TRBV4-2 combines with J gene TRBJ1-2, with 7 bases that match TRBD1. The receptor comes from a man younger than 40 who received the YFV17D yellow fever vaccine. The CDR3 region has the DNA TGTGCCAGCAGTCTAGACAGGGCCCCCGGCTACACCTTC. Residues: CASSLDRAPGYTF.